This T cell receptor beta chain emerged from a study of blood T cell repertoires in COVID-19 (dated by TCRdb to the early 2020s). Broadly, across the study: Samples from collaborators originated in the United States, Italy and Spain and spanned both the acute and convalescent phases of COVID-19. The prospective study material was composed of cDNA or gDNA derived from T cells, B-cell-depleted T cells, or PBMCs. The dataset comprised deeply sampled blood TCRbeta repertoires from subjects exposed to, actively infected with, or recovered from COVID-19. A freely available public database, intended as a resource for researchers studying the immune response to SARS-CoV-2, is where the repertoires were released. Samples were obtained from the ongoing ImmuneRACE study (first 160 participants) and from some 1,200 subjects provided by 6 global collaborators. Sample metadata almost always included a de-identified subject ID, COVID-19 status, age in years and sex. Where available, HLA class I and class II types were obtained from metadata supplied by the sample provider rather than from assay-based typing. Study-level results and caveats: The amount of clinical and demographic metadata varied by source and participant and was provided uncurated.

TCRbeta CDR3 regions were amplified from genomic DNA by means of the immunoSEQ Assay, a bias-controlled multiplex PCR. The published analysis was carried out like this. The number of nucleated cells in each sample was estimated from the amplification of reference gene primers within the assay. To quantify the absolute abundance of each unique TCRbeta CDR3 rearrangement, sequence reads were collapsed and filtered. For each sample, productive Simpson clonality was calculated as the square root of Simpson's diversity index over productive rearrangements. This is the immuneACCESS table as TCRdb keeps it, with only in-frame sequences that have V and J called. A part of the clones is gone; compared with another copy, unresolved V genes explain less than half, and the rest is unexplained. The V and J calls and the clone size are those of that table, but D and trimming were determined from the DNA. The sample includes some 170,000 clones, with over 70% observed a single time. In total, the top ten clones hold 5.5% to 8% of the sample.

One collaborating source in Seattle enrolled patients while the patients were actively infected and followed the patients over time throughout the course of disease. Collaborating institutions collected whole blood in K2EDTA tubes following their own protocols. Collaborator samples were shipped for TCRbeta analysis as frozen whole blood, isolated PBMCs, or DNA extracted from either sample type. The CDR3 sequence holds 13 residues, the cysteine and phenylalanine included. Here the CDR3 DNA is all that survives: 39 bases in frame from base 1. V loses 8 bases, J loses 1 base, and the germline ends lie 11 bases apart. Of note for this clone: The target of this receptor is not known. One base away there is no much larger clone; base qualities are not given.

Sequencing was performed on peripheral blood. The receptor was derived from a woman aged 35 to 49 with COVID-19, enrolled during active disease. The chain is assembled from TRBV12-3 or TRBV12-4 and TRBJ1-1, and perhaps TRBD1 as D gene, on 5 matching bases. In nucleotide form, the sequence is TGTGCCAGCGTTGGGGGGGGGAACACTGAAGCTTTCTTT. This encodes CASVGGGNTEAFF.